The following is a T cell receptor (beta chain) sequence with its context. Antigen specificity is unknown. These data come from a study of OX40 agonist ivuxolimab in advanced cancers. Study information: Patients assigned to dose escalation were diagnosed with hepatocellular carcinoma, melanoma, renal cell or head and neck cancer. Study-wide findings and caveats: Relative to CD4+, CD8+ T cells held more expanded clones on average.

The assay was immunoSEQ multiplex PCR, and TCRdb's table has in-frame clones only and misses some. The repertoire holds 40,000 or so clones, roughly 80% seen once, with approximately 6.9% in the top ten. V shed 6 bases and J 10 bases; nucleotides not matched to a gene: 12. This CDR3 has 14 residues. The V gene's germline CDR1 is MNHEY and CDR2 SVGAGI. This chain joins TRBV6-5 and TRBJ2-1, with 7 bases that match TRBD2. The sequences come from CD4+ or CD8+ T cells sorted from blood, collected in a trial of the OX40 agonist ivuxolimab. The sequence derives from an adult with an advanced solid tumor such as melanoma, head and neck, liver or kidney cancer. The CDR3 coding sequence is TGTGCCAGCAGCCAGACCGGTAAAGCGGGAGAGCAGTTCTTC. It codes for CASSQTGKAGEQFF.